This TCR beta chain was recovered during a study of blood T cell repertoires in COVID-19. Clinical history as reported by participants underpinned cohort assignment. Germline CDR1 reads LNHDA; CDR2 reads SQIVND (reference sequence). V was clipped by 2 bases and J by 5 bases, with 15 bases between them. This CDR3 spans 15 amino acids. Repertoires were generated with immunoSEQ multiplex PCR, while TCRdb's copy carries only in-frame clones and drops some. This table has hundreds of thousands of clones, roughly 86% appearing once. The chain is built from TRBV19 and TRBJ1-1, with unresolved D. This clonotype was obtained from a woman aged 18-29 years who had recovered from COVID-19. The sequenced sample was PBMCs or T cells enriched from blood (not recorded which). Written as DNA, the CDR3 is TGTGCCAGTAGTATATCCCTTAGGTTGGAGACTGAAGCTTTCTTT. Translating it yields CASSISLRLETEAFF.